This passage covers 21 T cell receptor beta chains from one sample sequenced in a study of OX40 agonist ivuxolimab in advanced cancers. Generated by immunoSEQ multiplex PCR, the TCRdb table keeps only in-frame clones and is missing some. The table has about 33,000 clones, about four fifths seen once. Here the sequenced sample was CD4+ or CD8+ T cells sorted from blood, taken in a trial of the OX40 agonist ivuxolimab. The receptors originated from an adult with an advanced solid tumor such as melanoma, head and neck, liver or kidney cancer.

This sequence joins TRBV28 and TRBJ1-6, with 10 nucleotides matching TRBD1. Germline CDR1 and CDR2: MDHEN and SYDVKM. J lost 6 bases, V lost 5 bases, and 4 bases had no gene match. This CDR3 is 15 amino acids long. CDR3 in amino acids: CASSRRTGGNSPLHF. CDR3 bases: TGTGCCAGCAGTAGAAGGACAGGGGGTAATTCACCCCTCCACTTT.

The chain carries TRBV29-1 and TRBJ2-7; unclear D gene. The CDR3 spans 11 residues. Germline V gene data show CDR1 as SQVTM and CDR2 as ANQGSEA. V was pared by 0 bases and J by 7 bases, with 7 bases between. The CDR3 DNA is TGCAGCGTTGAAGATCAATGGGAGCAGTACTTC. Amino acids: CSVEDQWEQYF.

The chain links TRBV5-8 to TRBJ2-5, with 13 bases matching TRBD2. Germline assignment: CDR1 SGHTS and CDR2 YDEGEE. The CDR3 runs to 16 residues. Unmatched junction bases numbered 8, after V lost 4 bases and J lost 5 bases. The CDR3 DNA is TGTGCCAGCAGCCTACTAGCGGGAGGGCCAGAGGAGACCCAGTACTTC. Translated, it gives CASSLLAGGPEETQYF. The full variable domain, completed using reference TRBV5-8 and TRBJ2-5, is EAGVTQSPTHLIKTRGQQATLRCSPISGHTSVYWYQQALGLGLQFLLWYDEGEERNRGNFPPRFSGRQFPNYSSELNVNALELEDSALYLCASSLLAGGPEETQYFGPGTRLLVL.

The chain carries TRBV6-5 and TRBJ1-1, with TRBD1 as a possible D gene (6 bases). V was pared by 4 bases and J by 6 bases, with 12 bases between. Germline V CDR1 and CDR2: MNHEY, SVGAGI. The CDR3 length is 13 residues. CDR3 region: CASSFAGVAEAFF. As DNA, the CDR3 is TGTGCCAGCAGTTTCGCAGGGGTAGCTGAAGCTTTCTTT.

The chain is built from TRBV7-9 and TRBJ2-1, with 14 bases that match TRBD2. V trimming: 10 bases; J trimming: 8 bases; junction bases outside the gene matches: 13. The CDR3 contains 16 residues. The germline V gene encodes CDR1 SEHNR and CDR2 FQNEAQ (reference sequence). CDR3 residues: CATSRLAGGPGDEQFF. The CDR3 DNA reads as TGTGCCACCAGTCGACTAGCGGGAGGGCCGGGGGATGAGCAGTTCTTC. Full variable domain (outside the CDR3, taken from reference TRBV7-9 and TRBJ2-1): DTGVSQNPRHKITKRGQNVTFRCDPISEHNRLYWYRQTLGQGPEFLTYFQNEAQLEKSRLLSDRFSAERPKGSFSTLEIQRTEQGDSAMYLCATSRLAGGPGDEQFFGPGTRLTVL.

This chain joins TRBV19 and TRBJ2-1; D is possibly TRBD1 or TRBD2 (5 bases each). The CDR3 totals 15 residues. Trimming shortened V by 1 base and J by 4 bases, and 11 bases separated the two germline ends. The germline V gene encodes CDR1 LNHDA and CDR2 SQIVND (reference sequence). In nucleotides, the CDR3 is TGTGCCAGTAGTATAGGAGGGACGGGTTACAATGAGCAGTTCTTC. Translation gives CASSIGGTGYNEQFF. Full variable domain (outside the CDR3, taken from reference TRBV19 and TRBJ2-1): DGGITQSPKYLFRKEGQNVTLSCEQNLNHDAMYWYRQDPGQGLRLIYYSQIVNDFQKGDIAEGYSVSREKKESFPLTVTSAQKNPTAFYLCASSIGGTGYNEQFFGPGTRLTVL.

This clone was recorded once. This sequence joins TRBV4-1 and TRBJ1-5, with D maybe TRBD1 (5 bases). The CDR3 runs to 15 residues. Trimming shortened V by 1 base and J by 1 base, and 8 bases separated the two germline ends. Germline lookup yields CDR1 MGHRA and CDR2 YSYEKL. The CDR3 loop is CASSQAGDSNQPQHF. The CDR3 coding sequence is TGCGCCAGCAGCCAAGCGGGGGACAGCAATCAGCCCCAGCATTTT.

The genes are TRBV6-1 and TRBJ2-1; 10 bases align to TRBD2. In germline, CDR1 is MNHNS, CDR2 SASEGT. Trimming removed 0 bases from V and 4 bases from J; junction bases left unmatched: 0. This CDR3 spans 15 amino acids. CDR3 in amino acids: CASSEASGGYNEQFF. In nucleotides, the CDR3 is TGTGCCAGCAGTGAAGCTAGCGGGGGGTACAATGAGCAGTTCTTC.

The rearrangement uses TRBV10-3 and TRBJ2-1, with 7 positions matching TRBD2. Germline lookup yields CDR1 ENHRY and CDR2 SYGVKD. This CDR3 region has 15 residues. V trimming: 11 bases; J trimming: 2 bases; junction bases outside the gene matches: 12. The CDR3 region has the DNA TGTGCCGGGGGGGATGAGGGTGAGGCCTACAATGAGCAGTTCTTC. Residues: CAGGDEGEAYNEQFF.

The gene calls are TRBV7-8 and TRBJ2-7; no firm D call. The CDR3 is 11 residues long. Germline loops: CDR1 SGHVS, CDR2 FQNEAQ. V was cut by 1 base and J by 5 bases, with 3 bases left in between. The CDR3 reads CASSLGDEQYF. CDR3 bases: TGTGCCAGCAGCTTAGGAGACGAGCAGTACTTC.

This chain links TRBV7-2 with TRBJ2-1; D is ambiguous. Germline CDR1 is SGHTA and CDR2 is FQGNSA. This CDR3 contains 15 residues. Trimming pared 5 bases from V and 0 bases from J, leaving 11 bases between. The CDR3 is CASSPRWDSYNEQFF. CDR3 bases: TGTGCCAGCAGCCCCCGGTGGGACTCCTACAATGAGCAGTTCTTC. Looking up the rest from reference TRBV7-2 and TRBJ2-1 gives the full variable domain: GAGVSQSPSNKVTEKGKDVELRCDPISGHTALYWYRQSLGQGLEFLIYFQGNSAPDKSGLPSDRFSAERTGGSVSTLTIQRTQQEDSAVYLCASSPRWDSYNEQFFGPGTRLTVL.

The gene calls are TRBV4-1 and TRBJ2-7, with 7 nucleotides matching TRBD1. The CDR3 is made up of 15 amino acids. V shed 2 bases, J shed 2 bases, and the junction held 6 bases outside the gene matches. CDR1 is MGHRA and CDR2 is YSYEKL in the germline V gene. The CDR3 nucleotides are TGCGCCAGCAGCCAACTTCAGGGGGACCCCTACGAGCAGTACTTC. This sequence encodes CASSQLQGDPYEQYF.

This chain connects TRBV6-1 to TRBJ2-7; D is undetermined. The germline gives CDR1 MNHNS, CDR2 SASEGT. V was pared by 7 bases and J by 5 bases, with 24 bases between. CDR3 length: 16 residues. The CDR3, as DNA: TGTGCCAGCATTGATCGGGTCGGGTCTTCTGTCGACGAGCAGTACTTC. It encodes CASIDRVGSSVDEQYF.

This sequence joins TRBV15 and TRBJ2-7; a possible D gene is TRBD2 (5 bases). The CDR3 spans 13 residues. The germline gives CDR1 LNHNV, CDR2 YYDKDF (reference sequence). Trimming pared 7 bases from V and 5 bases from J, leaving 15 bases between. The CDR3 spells CATTSTRGNEQYF. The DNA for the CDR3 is TGTGCCACCACCAGTACCAGAGGGAACGAGCAGTACTTC.

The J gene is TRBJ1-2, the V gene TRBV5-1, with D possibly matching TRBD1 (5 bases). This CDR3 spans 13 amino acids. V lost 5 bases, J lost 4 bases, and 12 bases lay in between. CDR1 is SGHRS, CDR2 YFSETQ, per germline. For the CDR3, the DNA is TGCGCCAGCAGACAGGACAACTTCTATGGCTACACCTTC. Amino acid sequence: CASRQDNFYGYTF.

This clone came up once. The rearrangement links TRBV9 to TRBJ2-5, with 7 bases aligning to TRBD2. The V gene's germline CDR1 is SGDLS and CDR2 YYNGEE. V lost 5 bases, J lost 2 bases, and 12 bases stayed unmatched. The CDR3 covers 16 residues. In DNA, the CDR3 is TGTGCCAGCAGTCAAGGACTAGATTCGAGTCAAGAGACCCAGTACTTC. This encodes CASSQGLDSSQETQYF.

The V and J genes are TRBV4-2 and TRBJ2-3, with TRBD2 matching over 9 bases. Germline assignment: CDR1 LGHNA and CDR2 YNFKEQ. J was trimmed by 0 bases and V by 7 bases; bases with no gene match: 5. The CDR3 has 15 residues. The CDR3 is CASKPSGASTDTQYF. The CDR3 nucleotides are TGTGCCAGCAAGCCTAGCGGGGCTAGCACAGATACGCAGTATTTT.

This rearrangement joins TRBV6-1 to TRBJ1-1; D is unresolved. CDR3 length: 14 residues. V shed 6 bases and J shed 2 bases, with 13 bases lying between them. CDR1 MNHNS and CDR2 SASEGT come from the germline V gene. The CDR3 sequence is CASSTDERNTEAFF. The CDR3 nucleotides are TGTGCCAGCAGCACCGACGAACGAAACACTGAAGCTTTCTTT.

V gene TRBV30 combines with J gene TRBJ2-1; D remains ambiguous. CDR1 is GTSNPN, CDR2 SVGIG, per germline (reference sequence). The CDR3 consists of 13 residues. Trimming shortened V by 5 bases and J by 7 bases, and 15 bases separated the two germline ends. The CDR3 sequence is CAWGSSEINEQFF. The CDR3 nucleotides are TGTGCCTGGGGTTCTTCGGAGATTAATGAGCAGTTCTTC.

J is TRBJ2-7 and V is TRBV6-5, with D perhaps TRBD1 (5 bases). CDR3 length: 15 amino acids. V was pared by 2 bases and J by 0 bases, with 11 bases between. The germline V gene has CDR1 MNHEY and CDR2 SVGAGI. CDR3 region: CASSYTGRSSYEQYF. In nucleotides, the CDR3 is TGTGCCAGCAGTTACACAGGCCGTAGCTCCTACGAGCAGTACTTC.

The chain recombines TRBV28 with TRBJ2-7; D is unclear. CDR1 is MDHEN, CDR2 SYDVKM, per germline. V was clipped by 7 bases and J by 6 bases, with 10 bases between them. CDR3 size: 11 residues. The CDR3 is CASTSRPEQYF. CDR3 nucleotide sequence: TGTGCCAGCACCTCGCGCCCCGAGCAGTACTTC.